Each of the 14 T cell receptor beta chains below was sequenced from the same sample in a study of control samples from healthy donors and cancer patients. Only in-frame clones appear in the TCRdb table, and some are missing; sequencing was by immunoSEQ multiplex PCR. Of 93,000 or so clones listed, around 88% are singletons. Sequenced: PBMCs. These receptors came from a man in his sixties with lung cancer.

This rearrangement joins TRBV6-5 to TRBJ2-2; D is perhaps TRBD1 (5 bases). Trimming left V 4 bases short and J 4 bases short, with 10 bases between. This CDR3 has 14 residues. Germline assignment: CDR1 MNHEY and CDR2 SVGAGI. The CDR3 region has the DNA TGTGCCAGCAGTTCACCCCAGGGCACCGGGGAGCTGTTTTTT. Encoded protein: CASSSPQGTGELFF.

This clone has only one observation. The chain is built from TRBV7-2 and TRBJ2-4; D unresolved. Per the germline V gene, CDR1 is SGHTA and CDR2 is FQGNSA. V lost 1 base and J lost 4, with 8 bases in between. CDR3 length: 14 amino acids. CDR3 region: CASSLGALKNIQYF. For the CDR3, the DNA is TGTGCCAGCAGCTTAGGCGCACTTAAAAACATTCAGTACTTC.

V usage is TRBV6-6 and J usage is TRBJ2-2; 10 bases fit TRBD1. The CDR3 loop spans 16 amino acids. Germline loops: CDR1 MNHNY, CDR2 SVGAGI (reference sequence). The V and J ends lost 7 bases and 6 bases, in that order; junction bases with no gene match: 11. CDR3 in DNA: TGTGCCAGCAAAAACACCGGGACAGGGGTTTCCGGGGAGCTGTTTTTT. Its translation is CASKNTGTGVSGELFF.

The chain employs TRBV7-2 and TRBJ1-1; D is ambiguous. Trimming pared 5 bases from V and 4 bases from J, leaving 14 bases between. CDR1 is SGHTA and CDR2 is FQGNSA in the germline V gene. This CDR3 is built from 14 residues. CDR3 sequence (DNA): TGTGCCAGCAGCCCACGGGCCTCGGGCACTGAAGCTTTCTTT. Residues: CASSPRASGTEAFF. The full variable domain, with the rest looked up from reference TRBV7-2 and TRBJ1-1, is GAGVSQSPSNKVTEKGKDVELRCDPISGHTALYWYRQSLGQGLEFLIYFQGNSAPDKSGLPSDRFSAERTGGSVSTLTIQRTQQEDSAVYLCASSPRASGTEAFFGQGTRLTVV.

The chain recombines TRBV7-2 with TRBJ2-2; no firm D call. V gave up 3 bases and J gave up 6 bases, with 14 bases separating them. This CDR3 has 15 residues. Germline CDR1 is SGHTA and CDR2 is FQGNSA. The CDR3 coding sequence is TGTGCCAGCAGCTTCTATACACGGGTGGCCGGGGAGCTGTTTTTT. Protein: CASSFYTRVAGELFF. The full variable domain, with the rest looked up from reference TRBV7-2 and TRBJ2-2, is GAGVSQSPSNKVTEKGKDVELRCDPISGHTALYWYRQSLGQGLEFLIYFQGNSAPDKSGLPSDRFSAERTGGSVSTLTIQRTQQEDSAVYLCASSFYTRVAGELFFGEGSRLTVL.

This chain links TRBV10-1 with TRBJ1-1; 9 bases map to TRBD1. This CDR3 contains 15 residues. The germline CDR1 and CDR2 sequences are WNHNN and SYGVQD (reference sequence). The V segment lost 5 bases and the J segment 1 base; nucleotides outside the gene matches: 5. The CDR3 loop is CASSPGDRANTEAFF. In DNA, the CDR3 is TGCGCCAGCAGTCCCGGGGACAGGGCGAACACTGAAGCTTTCTTT.

This clone was observed a single time. The chain combines TRBV5-1 with TRBJ2-5; 8 bases match TRBD2. The germline V gene encodes CDR1 SGHRS and CDR2 YFSETQ. J gave up 1 base and V 1 base, and 3 bases lay outside the gene matches. The CDR3 length is 15 residues. The CDR3 nucleotides are TGCGCCAGCAGCTTGTCGGGGGGGCCCCAAGAGACCCAGTACTTC. This gives the protein CASSLSGGPQETQYF.

The chain joins TRBV9 to TRBJ1-1, with 7 bases matching TRBD1. The CDR3 has 18 residues. V shed 3 bases, J shed 0 bases, and the junction held 14 bases outside the gene matches. Germline CDR1 reads SGDLS; CDR2 reads YYNGEE. CDR3 loop: CASSDPTGLQVMNTEAFF. The CDR3 DNA follows: TGTGCCAGCAGCGACCCGACAGGGCTACAAGTCATGAACACTGAAGCTTTCTTT.

This clone occurred a few times. For the CDR3, the DNA is TGTGCCAGCAGCCCCTCGGGACAGGGGGGCCAGCCCCAGCATTTT. Its translation is CASSPSGQGGQPQHF. The chain employs TRBV3-1 (or the pseudogene TRBV3-2) and TRBJ1-5, with 11 bases aligning to TRBD1. The germline V gene encodes CDR1 LGHDT and CDR2 YNNKEL (reference sequence). CDR3 size: 15 residues. V shed 4 bases, J shed 7 bases, and the junction held 6 bases outside the gene matches.

This rearrangement joins TRBV7-3 to TRBJ2-6, with D possibly being TRBD1 (5 bases). This CDR3 is 16 amino acids long. Trimming removed 4 bases from V and 0 bases from J, with 10 bases in between. Germline loops: CDR1 SGHTA, CDR2 FQGTGA. For the CDR3, the DNA is TGTGCCAGCAGCTCGACAGATACCTCTGGGGCCAACGTCCTGACTTTC. It encodes CASSSTDTSGANVLTF.

This chain uses TRBV5-6 with TRBJ2-7, with 8 bases aligning to TRBD2. Trimming at V came to 4 bases and at J to 4 bases, leaving 1 base not matched to a gene. The V gene's germline CDR1 is SGHDT and CDR2 YYEEEE. CDR3 length: 12 amino acids. In nucleotides, the CDR3 is TGTGCCAGCAGCACGGGGGGGTACGAGCAGTACGTC. Its protein is CASSTGGYEQYV.

The chain is built from TRBV4-1 and TRBJ1-3; no definite D call. CDR3 length equals 15 residues. The ends were cut back, 0 bases at V and 0 bases at J, with 6 bases in the middle. Germline V gene lookup returns CDR1 MGHRA and CDR2 YSYEKL. The CDR3 DNA reads TGCGCCAGCAGCCAAGATTTCCACTCTGGAAACACCATATATTTT. It yields the protein CASSQDFHSGNTIYF.

The gene calls are TRBV12-5 and TRBJ2-1; 16 positions match TRBD2. CDR3 size: 21 residues. V lost 6 bases and J lost 10; bases outside the gene matches: 24. CDR1 is LGHNT, CDR2 FRNRAP, per germline. CDR3 bases: TGTGCTAGTGGCCAAACACCGGGACTAGCGGGGGGGTTTTACGAGGAACAGGAGCAGTTCTTC. Amino acids: CASGQTPGLAGGFYEEQEQFF. The full variable domain, completed using reference TRBV12-5 and TRBJ2-1, is DARVTQTPRHKVTEMGQEVTMRCQPILGHNTVFWYRQTMMQGLELLAYFRNRAPLDDSGMPKDRFSAEMPDATLATLKIQPSEPRDSAVYFCASGQTPGLAGGFYEEQEQFFGPGTRLTVL.

The J gene is TRBJ2-1, the V gene TRBV24-1, with 7 positions matching TRBD1. Germline V gene lookup returns CDR1 KGHDR and CDR2 SFDVKD. The CDR3 length is 15 residues. Germline trimming cut 4 bases from V and 4 bases from J; bases unmatched to any gene: 6. The chain's CDR3 is CATSEADRAYNEQFF. The CDR3 coding sequence is TGTGCCACCAGTGAGGCTGACAGGGCTTACAATGAGCAGTTCTTC.